A selection of T cell receptor beta chains follows, all from one sample in a study of cytomegalovirus exposure and HLA in healthy donors. The protocol was immunoSEQ multiplex PCR, while the TCRdb copy is restricted to in-frame clones and leaves out a portion. The table lists roughly 100,000 clones, approximately 85% of them singletons. The sequencing input was PBMCs. These TCRs come from a man aged 25 to 40 in good health and CMV-seropositive. CDR3s include the opening cysteine and the closing phenylalanine or tryptophan. Each record gives: clone size, D gene, V gene, J gene, CDR3 protein, CDR3 DNA. The D gene is left open where the match is weak. Where a row states a size, it is once, few, many or the class of an expanded clone; other rows omit it.

abundance: .
d_gene: TRBD1
v_gene: TRBV30
j_gene: TRBJ1-2
CDR3aa: CAWTRFGTGAYGYTF
CDR3nt: TGTGCCTGGACCCGATTTGGGACAGGGGCTTATGGCTACACCTTC

abundance: .
d_gene: .
v_gene: TRBV29-1
j_gene: TRBJ2-6
CDR3aa: CSVRLSGANVLTF
CDR3nt: TGCAGCGTCCGTCTCTCTGGGGCCAACGTCCTGACTTTC

abundance: few
d_gene: .
v_gene: TRBV4-1
j_gene: TRBJ2-7
CDR3aa: CASSQTGSGAYEQYF
CDR3nt: TGCGCCAGCAGCCAAACGGGTAGCGGAGCCTACGAGCAGTACTTC

abundance: .
d_gene: TRBD2
v_gene: TRBV14
j_gene: TRBJ2-3
CDR3aa: CASSQEGPRVSGSSDTQYF
CDR3nt: TGTGCCAGCAGCCAAGAAGGGCCCCGGGTTAGCGGGAGTTCAGATACGCAGTATTTT

abundance: .
d_gene: TRBD2
v_gene: TRBV11-3
j_gene: TRBJ2-1
CDR3aa: CASSPGLAGGNNEQFF
CDR3nt: TGTGCCAGCAGCCCGGGACTAGCGGGAGGAAACAATGAGCAGTTCTTC

abundance: .
d_gene: TRBD2
v_gene: TRBV4-2
j_gene: TRBJ2-2
CDR3aa: CASSPRGLAGAPGELFF
CDR3nt: TGTGCCAGCAGCCCCCGCGGACTAGCGGGAGCCCCCGGGGAGCTGTTTTTT

abundance: once
d_gene: TRBD1
v_gene: TRBV28
j_gene: TRBJ2-7
CDR3aa: CATLHGTGWIGEQYF
CDR3nt: TGTGCCACCCTTCACGGGACAGGGTGGATTGGCGAGCAGTACTTC

abundance: few
d_gene: .
v_gene: TRBV6-1
j_gene: TRBJ1-1
CDR3aa: CASVQQIMNTEAFF
CDR3nt: TGTGCCAGCGTTCAACAGATCATGAACACTGAAGCTTTCTTT

abundance: .
d_gene: TRBD1
v_gene: TRBV6-5
j_gene: TRBJ1-2
CDR3aa: CASSNWGTANYGYTF
CDR3nt: TGTGCCAGCAGCAACTGGGGGACAGCCAACTATGGCTACACCTTC

abundance: .
d_gene: .
v_gene: TRBV7-9
j_gene: TRBJ1-6
CDR3aa: CASSLGSVGSPLHF
CDR3nt: TGTGCCAGCAGCTTAGGGAGTGTGGGTTCACCCCTCCACTTT

abundance: .
d_gene: TRBD2
v_gene: TRBV6-4
j_gene: TRBJ2-1
CDR3aa: CASRDGTSGRALPNNEQFF
CDR3nt: TGTGCCAGCAGGGACGGGACTAGCGGGAGGGCCTTGCCTAACAATGAGCAGTTCTTC

abundance: .
d_gene: .
v_gene: TRBV28
j_gene: TRBJ1-6
CDR3aa: CASSLGGATNSPLHF
CDR3nt: TGTGCCAGCAGTTTAGGGGGGGCGACGAATTCACCCCTCCACTTT

abundance: .
d_gene: .
v_gene: TRBV7-9
j_gene: TRBJ1-5
CDR3aa: CASSLTGTRQPQHF
CDR3nt: TGTGCCAGCAGCCTTACAGGGACGCGGCAGCCCCAGCATTTT

abundance: .
d_gene: TRBD1
v_gene: TRBV28
j_gene: TRBJ2-1
CDR3aa: CASSIQGAPYNEQFF
CDR3nt: TGTGCCAGCAGTATACAGGGGGCTCCTTACAATGAGCAGTTCTTC

abundance: .
d_gene: .
v_gene: TRBV30
j_gene: TRBJ2-2
CDR3aa: CAWSMRDTGELFF
CDR3nt: TGTGCCTGGAGTATGCGGGACACCGGGGAGCTGTTTTTT

abundance: .
d_gene: .
v_gene: TRBV9
j_gene: TRBJ2-7
CDR3aa: CASSVEGLPGEQYF
CDR3nt: TGTGCCAGCAGCGTGGAGGGACTCCCGGGCGAGCAGTACTTC

abundance: .
d_gene: TRBD1
v_gene: TRBV14
j_gene: TRBJ2-7
CDR3aa: CASSQDLRTGWLYF
CDR3nt: TGTGCCAGCAGCCAAGATTTGAGGACAGGGTGGCTGTACTTC

abundance: .
d_gene: .
v_gene: TRBV5-1
j_gene: TRBJ1-6
CDR3aa: CASSTSSPLHF
CDR3nt: TGCGCCAGCAGCACGAGTTCACCCCTCCACTTT

abundance: .
d_gene: .
v_gene: TRBV5-1
j_gene: TRBJ2-1
CDR3aa: CASSLGQGLNTEQFF
CDR3nt: TGCGCCAGCAGCTTGGGTCAGGGACTCAATACTGAGCAGTTCTTC

abundance: once
d_gene: .
v_gene: TRBV21-1
j_gene: TRBJ1-1
CDR3aa: CASSKRGGQDEAFF
CDR3nt: TGTGCCAGCAGCAAACGGGGGGGACAAGATGAAGCTTTCTTT

abundance: .
d_gene: TRBD2
v_gene: TRBV4-2
j_gene: TRBJ2-2
CDR3aa: CASSQRLAGNTGELFF
CDR3nt: TGTGCCAGCAGCCAGCGACTAGCGGGGAACACCGGGGAGCTGTTTTTT

abundance: .
d_gene: .
v_gene: TRBV6-5
j_gene: TRBJ2-1
CDR3aa: CASSYTITSSYNEQFF
CDR3nt: TGTGCCAGCAGTTATACGATAACTAGCTCCTACAATGAGCAGTTCTTC

abundance: few
d_gene: .
v_gene: TRBV11-2
j_gene: TRBJ2-7
CDR3aa: CASATGQYKRSYEQYF
CDR3nt: TGTGCCAGCGCAACAGGGCAGTACAAACGCTCCTACGAGCAGTACTTC

abundance: .
d_gene: .
v_gene: TRBV6-5
j_gene: TRBJ1-5
CDR3aa: CASSRVSNQPQHF
CDR3nt: TGTGCCAGCAGCAGGGTAAGCAATCAGCCCCAGCATTTT

abundance: .
d_gene: TRBD1
v_gene: TRBV6-1
j_gene: TRBJ1-2
CDR3aa: CASSEGTGGYGYTF
CDR3nt: TGTGCCAGCAGTGAAGGGACAGGGGGCTATGGCTACACCTTC

abundance: .
d_gene: .
v_gene: TRBV11-2
j_gene: TRBJ2-1
CDR3aa: CASSRPGDEQFF
CDR3nt: TGTGCCAGCAGCCGGCCGGGGGATGAGCAGTTCTTC

abundance: .
d_gene: .
v_gene: TRBV5-1
j_gene: TRBJ2-7
CDR3aa: CASNLRDIQYEQYF
CDR3nt: TGCGCCAGCAACTTGAGGGACATCCAGTACGAGCAGTACTTC

abundance: .
d_gene: .
v_gene: TRBV29-1
j_gene: TRBJ1-5
CDR3aa: CSVGAGEGQPQHF
CDR3nt: TGCAGCGTTGGGGCAGGGGAAGGACAGCCCCAGCATTTT

abundance: .
d_gene: .
v_gene: TRBV5-1
j_gene: TRBJ2-1
CDR3aa: CASRLISYNEQFF
CDR3nt: TGCGCCAGCAGACTGATCTCCTACAATGAGCAGTTCTTC

abundance: .
d_gene: TRBD2
v_gene: TRBV7-8
j_gene: TRBJ2-7
CDR3aa: CASSLGTSGSPGHEQYF
CDR3nt: TGTGCCAGCAGCTTAGGGACTAGCGGGAGTCCAGGGCACGAGCAGTACTTC

abundance: .
d_gene: .
v_gene: TRBV30
j_gene: TRBJ1-5
CDR3aa: CAWRLSGAAAQPQHF
CDR3nt: TGTGCCTGGAGATTATCAGGGGCGGCGGCTCAGCCCCAGCATTTT

abundance: .
d_gene: .
v_gene: TRBV10-1
j_gene: TRBJ1-2
CDR3aa: CASSPGTSYGYTF
CDR3nt: TGCGCCAGCAGTCCCGGGACAAGTTATGGCTACACCTTC

abundance: .
d_gene: .
v_gene: TRBV4-3
j_gene: TRBJ2-1
CDR3aa: CASSQERSQSNEQFF
CDR3nt: TGCGCCAGCAGCCAAGAGAGGAGTCAGTCCAATGAGCAGTTCTTC

abundance: .
d_gene: .
v_gene: TRBV6-5
j_gene: TRBJ2-1
CDR3aa: CASSFIGRGEQFF
CDR3nt: TGTGCCAGCAGCTTTATAGGACGGGGTGAGCAGTTCTTC

abundance: .
d_gene: .
v_gene: TRBV11-2
j_gene: TRBJ2-7
CDR3aa: CASSFSGVDEQYF
CDR3nt: TGTGCCAGCAGCTTTTCAGGGGTAGACGAGCAGTACTTC

abundance: .
d_gene: .
v_gene: TRBV5-1
j_gene: TRBJ1-1
CDR3aa: CASSLAPGGEAFF
CDR3nt: TGCGCCAGCAGCTTGGCCCCGGGGGGGGAAGCTTTCTTT

abundance: .
d_gene: .
v_gene: TRBV30
j_gene: TRBJ1-2
CDR3aa: CAWSLSGARGYTF
CDR3nt: TGTGCCTGGAGTCTCTCAGGGGCTCGTGGCTACACCTTC

abundance: .
d_gene: .
v_gene: TRBV18
j_gene: TRBJ2-7
CDR3aa: CASSPSGLIYEQYF
CDR3nt: TGTGCCAGCTCACCATCGGGACTGATATACGAGCAGTACTTC

abundance: .
d_gene: TRBD1
v_gene: TRBV28
j_gene: TRBJ2-7
CDR3aa: CASSSGDRVYEQYF
CDR3nt: TGTGCCAGCAGCAGTGGGGACAGGGTCTACGAGCAGTACTTC

abundance: .
d_gene: .
v_gene: TRBV7-8
j_gene: TRBJ2-7
CDR3aa: CASSLAEDIYEQYF
CDR3nt: TGTGCCAGCAGCTTAGCAGAGGACATCTACGAGCAGTACTTC

abundance: .
d_gene: .
v_gene: TRBV6-6
j_gene: TRBJ2-2
CDR3aa: CASSGSENTGELFF
CDR3nt: TGTGCCAGCAGTGGAAGCGAGAACACCGGGGAGCTGTTTTTT

abundance: .
d_gene: TRBD1
v_gene: TRBV5-1
j_gene: TRBJ1-1
CDR3aa: CASSLKDRATEAFF
CDR3nt: TGCGCCAGCAGCTTGAAGGACAGGGCCACTGAAGCTTTCTTT

abundance: .
d_gene: .
v_gene: TRBV28
j_gene: TRBJ2-7
CDR3aa: CASTRAATEQYF
CDR3nt: TGTGCCAGCACCCGAGCCGCCACCGAGCAGTACTTC

abundance: .
d_gene: .
v_gene: TRBV19
j_gene: TRBJ1-4
CDR3aa: CASSIASGGNEKLFF
CDR3nt: TGTGCCAGTAGTATAGCGAGCGGGGGGAATGAAAAACTGTTTTTT